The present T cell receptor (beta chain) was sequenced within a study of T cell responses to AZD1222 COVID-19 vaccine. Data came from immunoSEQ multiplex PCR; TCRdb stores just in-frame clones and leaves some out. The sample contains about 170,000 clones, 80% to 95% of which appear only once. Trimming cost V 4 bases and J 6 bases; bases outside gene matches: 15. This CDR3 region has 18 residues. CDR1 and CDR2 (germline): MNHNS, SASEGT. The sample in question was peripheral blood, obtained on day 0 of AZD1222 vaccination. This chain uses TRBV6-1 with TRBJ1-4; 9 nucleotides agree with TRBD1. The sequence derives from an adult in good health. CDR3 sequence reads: CASSAPGETGTGYEKLFF. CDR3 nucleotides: TGTGCCAGCAGTGCCCCAGGAGAAACCGGGACAGGGTATGAAAAACTGTTTTTT.